This T cell receptor beta chain was recovered during a study of OX40 agonist ivuxolimab in advanced cancers. Some background on the complete study: Ivuxolimab, which targeted the costimulatory receptor OX40 (CD134), was an agonistic, fully human IgG2 monoclonal antibody. Intravenous ivuxolimab was administered to patients every 2 weeks at six dose levels: 0.01, 0.1, 0.3, 1.5, 3 and 10 mg/kg. Among the approximately 50 dose-escalation patients, around 19 had hepatocellular carcinoma, roughly 15 melanoma, 9 renal cell carcinoma and 9 head and neck cancer. In the dose-escalation cohort, approximately 82% of patients were male, and the mean age was about 55 years, with a range of about 23 to 85. Patients were allowed to have had prior anti-PD-1, anti-PD-L1 or anti-CTLA-4 therapy, and more than 30% of the dose-escalation patients had previously received checkpoint inhibitors. Partial responses occurred in three dose-escalation patients, of whom one had hepatocellular carcinoma and two had cutaneous melanoma. The purpose of peripheral TCRbeta sequencing was to test whether ivuxolimab changed TCR sequence diversity and led to clonal T-cell expansion. The monotherapy dose-escalation portion (N ≈ 50 patients) of the phase I ivuxolimab trial is reported in the paper.

Genomic DNA was extracted from sorted cells for sequencing of the TCRbeta CDR3 region. The immunoSEQ Assay was used to sequence the TCRbeta CDR3 regions. What TCRdb holds here is the immuneACCESS table cut down to in-frame rearrangements. Part of the clones is not present; checked against another copy, under half of the missing clones reflect an unresolved V gene, and the others are unexplained. A total of roughly 23,000 clones appear in this sample, 65% to 80% of them only once. The ten largest clones take up 16% of the sample. From cysteine to phenylalanine, the CDR3 is 15 amino acids long. Of all the DNA, just the CDR3 is kept, 45 bases in frame from base 1. The junction carries 10 bases between V and J, which are trimmed by 0 bases and 4 bases respectively. CDR1 and CDR2 (LNHDA, SQIVND) derive from the germline V gene (reference sequence). The trial excluded patients who had a history of autoimmune disease or who were on systemic immunosuppression. In every dose cohort, peripheral blood was drawn for TCR sequencing at baseline, cycle 4 day 1, and cycle 7 day 1. Samples were obtained from an open-label, multicenter, first-in-human phase I dose-escalation trial of ivuxolimab. Adults with locally advanced or metastatic head and neck squamous cell, hepatocellular, melanoma or renal cell carcinoma were enrolled in the trial. Before TCR sequencing, CD4+ T cells and CD8+ T cells were sorted from peripheral blood as separate populations.

This clone is classified as medium-sized (0.01 to 0.1%). This receptor's antigen is unknown. No quality values exist for individual bases; no much larger clone is one base distant. The full study reports these points: The antigen specificity of the clonally expanded peripheral T cells was not determined. Low levels of normalized T-cell clonal expansion were also seen in some nonresponding patients. In partial responders in the 0.1-3.0 mg/kg groups, normalized peripheral clonal expansion was found to be among the lowest, especially among CD8+ T cells. At doses of 0.1 to 3.0 mg/kg, clonal expansion of both CD4+ and CD8+ T cells in blood was seen between baseline and week 6. After ivuxolimab, expanded clones were on average more numerous among CD8+ T cells than among CD4+ T cells.

The chain uses TRBV19 and TRBJ2-1, with the identity of the D gene unclear. The clonotype originates from an adult with an advanced solid tumor such as melanoma, head and neck, liver or kidney cancer. The source was CD4+ or CD8+ T cells sorted from blood, collected in a trial of the OX40 agonist ivuxolimab. The DNA sequence is given as TGTGCCAGTAGTATAGACGTGGCGGAATACAATGAGCAGTTCTTC. This is translated as CASSIDVAEYNEQFF. Full variable domain (CDR3 extended with the reference TRBV19 and TRBJ2-1 proteins): DGGITQSPKYLFRKEGQNVTLSCEQNLNHDAMYWYRQDPGQGLRLIYYSQIVNDFQKGDIAEGYSVSREKKESFPLTVTSAQKNPTAFYLCASSIDVAEYNEQFFGPGTRLTVL.